Listed here are 8 T cell receptor beta chains from one sample, sequenced in a study of blood T cells in healthy people across ages. It was with a sample-barcoded 5' primer and a J-beta primer mix that a second PCR of roughly 7 to 12 cycles was run. MiXCR, applied by TCRdb to the 5' RACE reads, yields one record per CDR3 protein. The data hold some 750,000 distinct CDR3 sequences, with about 20% observed a single time. Sequencing input: blood. The receptors come from a man aged 65-85 years in good health.

This clonotype appeared a few times. V usage is TRBV29-1 and J usage is TRBJ1-1; D remains unclear. V was clipped by 6 bases and J by 6 bases, with 11 bases between them. The CDR3 has 11 amino acids. In germline, CDR1 is SQVTM, CDR2 ANQGSEA. CDR3 DNA: TGCAGCGTCGACAAGGGCGCTGAAGCTTTCTTT. Translating it yields CSVDKGAEAFF.

A few counts support this clonotype. This chain connects TRBV6-2 or TRBV6-3 to TRBJ1-4; a possible D gene is TRBD1 (5 bases). V was trimmed by 2 bases and J by 7 bases, leaving 14 bases between them. CDR1 and CDR2 from the germline V gene are MNHEY and SVGEGT. The CDR3 loop spans 15 amino acids. The CDR3 here is CASSYVGGTGEKLFF. CDR3 sequence (DNA): TGTGCCAGCAGTTACGTGGGGGGAACGGGTGAAAAACTGTTTTTT.

The CDR3 sequence: CSASRDSMNTEAFF. CDR3 DNA sequence: TGCAGTGCGTCCCGGGACAGCATGAACACTGAAGCTTTCTTT. V is TRBV20-1 and J is TRBJ1-1, with 7 positions matching TRBD1. Germline assignment: CDR1 DFQATT and CDR2 SNEGSKA (reference sequence). V was pared by 6 bases and J by 0 bases, with 7 bases of the junction left unmatched. The CDR3 extends over 14 amino acids.

This clonotype turned up a few times. The CDR3 loop is CASSSPSSFSYNEQFF. The CDR3 DNA follows: TGTGCCAGCAGTAGCCCCTCAAGTTTCTCCTACAATGAGCAGTTCTTC. The chain is built from TRBV12-3 or TRBV12-4 and TRBJ2-1; the D is unclear. V was pared by 5 bases and J by 0 bases, with 14 bases between. The CDR3 runs 16 residues.

This clonotype was picked up many times. The chain combines TRBV11-2 with TRBJ2-5; D remains unclear. Germline CDR1 SGHAT, CDR2 FQNNGV. The CDR3 covers 14 residues. V was cut by 2 bases and J by 6 bases, with 13 bases left in between. The CDR3 DNA reads TGTGCCAGCAGCTTAAGGCCCCCCCGGCAGACCCAGTACTTC. As protein: CASSLRPPRQTQYF.

This clonotype was observed a handful of times. V gene TRBV12-3 or TRBV12-4 combines with J gene TRBJ2-3; TRBD1 matches at 9 bases. The V segment lost 8 bases and the J segment 2 bases; nucleotides outside the gene matches: 8. CDR3 length equals 15 residues. This CDR3 reads CASAGTGRFTDTQYF. CDR3 DNA: TGTGCCAGCGCCGGGACAGGGAGATTCACAGATACGCAGTATTTT.

For this clonotype: One junction end disagrees with the germline gene, perhaps due to a read error. V gene TRBV7-2 combines with J gene TRBJ2-5; TRBD2 aligns across 8 bases. CDR3 length: 16 amino acids. Germline CDR1 and CDR2: SGHTA and FQGNSA. CDR3 region: CASSLGSLAGQETQYF. In DNA form, the CDR3 reads TGTGCCAGCAGTTTAGGCTCTCTAGCGGGCCAAGAGACCCAGTACTTC. Full variable domain (outside the CDR3, taken from reference TRBV7-2 and TRBJ2-5): GAGVSQSPSNKVTEKGKDVELRCDPISGHTALYWYRQSLGQGLEFLIYFQGNSAPDKSGLPSDRFSAERTGGSVSTLTIQRTQQEDSAVYLCASSLGSLAGQETQYFGPGTRLLVL.

The chain is built from TRBV7-3 and TRBJ2-1, with D perhaps given as TRBD1 or TRBD2 (5 bases each). The CDR3 runs 15 residues. Trimming removed 6 bases at V and 1 base at J, with 13 bases between. Germline V gene sequence: CDR1 SGHTA, CDR2 FQGTGA. Here the CDR3 DNA reads TGTGCCAGCAGTTCCCCAGGGAGTTCCTACAATGAGCAGTTCTTC. Encoded protein: CASSSPGSSYNEQFF.